The text below deals with one T cell receptor beta chain. The clone's antigen remains unknown. Base qualities are not at hand, and no much larger clone is one base apart. The sample's treatment or condition, from its label and the paper: allogeneic hematopoietic cell transplantation with graft depleted of TCRalphabeta T cells and CD19 B cells. The transplant recipients were children given TCRalphabeta/CD19-depleted allogeneic hematopoietic cell grafts. This sample is part of a study of T-cell reconstitution after alpha-beta-depleted transplantation in children (dated by TCRdb to 2016 to 2017). Describing the broader study: The study quantitatively tracked T-cell immune reconstitution after TCRalphabeta/CD19-depleted allogeneic hematopoietic cell transplantation in children using TCR repertoire profiling.

The library came from PCR. TCRdb records Illumina HiSeq 2500 as the sequencer. Molecular barcoding was employed in the preparation of TCR libraries, with unique molecular identifiers being used to normalize TCRbeta repertoire quantification. Using fastp at Q25 and MiXCR, TCRdb reprocessed the public reads and kept productive beta chains. Each entry merges the rows of one CDR3 protein and shows their most common DNA and genes. The sample records 500,000 to 750,000 distinct CDR3 sequences, 25% to 30% of which are singletons. 30% to 45% of the sample belongs to the ten largest clones. Overall study outcomes, separate from this receptor: The high TCRbeta diversity at day 60 in some patients was ascribed to recipient T cells and intrathymic progenitors that had survived conditioning. Over subsequent months, a decline in hyperexpanded clone frequencies was noted, and after one year, T-cell counts and TCRbeta diversity were mostly ascribed to newly produced T cells. Apparently early alphabetaT-cell count recovery about two months after transplant reportedly relied on only several hundred rapidly expanded clones derived from non-depleted graft cells.

The sequencing used PBMCs, collected before TCRalphabeta/CD19-depleted stem cell transplant. This sequence originates from a boy younger than two with Wiskott-Aldrich syndrome, due to receive a stem cell transplant.

The nucleotides are TGCAGTGCTAGAGATTCCAAGACAGGGAGGGGAGGTAATTCACCCCTCCACTTT. It translates to CSARDSKTGRGGNSPLHF. The chain joins TRBV20-1 to TRBJ1-6; TRBD1 fits 7 bases in the junction. Trimmed from V: 0 bases; trimmed from J: 6 bases; junction bases lacking a gene match: 14. The germline V gene (reference sequence) provides CDR1 DFQATT and CDR2 SNEGSKA. The CDR3 runs 18 residues from the cysteine to the phenylalanine. Only the CDR3 DNA stays, 54 bases, in frame from base 1.